This T cell receptor beta chain was retrieved from a study of identifying expanded T cells in peripheral blood. General study results and limits: Clone count variance between roughly 2-week samples rose with total template count. Roughly 1.2 clones differed between technical replicates, versus around 15 and 19 over time.

The method was immunoSEQ multiplex PCR; TCRdb's version includes in-frame clones alone and lacks a portion of them. The table shows about 86,000 clones, with about 85% occurring only once. This CDR3 is built from 17 residues. Germline values: CDR1 ENHRY, CDR2 SYGVKD. V shed 6 bases, J shed 5 bases, and the junction held 17 bases outside the gene matches. Collection occurred without any documented infections or immune events in donors. Concerning this clone itself: The antigen remains unidentified.

Sequencing was done on a sample of blood. The receptor comes from a person aged 18-69 years in good health. This sequence joins TRBV10-3 and TRBJ1-2; TRBD1 aligns across 8 bases. The CDR3 region is CAIRDGTGVGGVYGYTF. The CDR3, as DNA: TGTGCCATCAGGGACGGGACAGGTGTCGGTGGGGTATATGGCTACACCTTC.